This TCR beta chain is from a study of shared clonotypes between healthy human individuals. CD45RO negativity and positive selection for CCR7 defined naive CD8 cells, a population that excluded terminally differentiated effector memory CD45RA+ cells. Those who donated were healthy HIV-negative adults, with no recent acute infections or vaccinations reported. Findings and limits, study-wide: In having few donors, the study represented limited genetic and exposure-history diversity.

The CDR3 covers 13 residues. The V and J ends lost 0 bases and 5 bases, in that order; junction bases with no gene match: 3. Germline V gene lookup returns CDR1 GTSNPN and CDR2 SVGIG (reference sequence). Notes on this clone: The antigen remains unidentified.

The assay used deep level. Profiling relied on immunoSEQ multiplex PCR, and the TCRdb table lists in-frame clones only, not all of them. The sample holds about 2.1 million clones, around 95% seen once. The chain uses TRBV30 and TRBJ1-1; 7 nucleotides match TRBD1. This TCR was recovered from a man between 18 and 29 years old in good health. Some clones in this sample may be carry-over from other donors' samples. Sequencing was done on a sample of naive CD8+ T cells from PBMCs. The CDR3 DNA is TGTGCCTGGAGTGTCGTACAGGGGACTGAAGCTTTCTTT. Its protein product is CAWSVVQGTEAFF.